This T cell receptor beta chain was recovered during a study of blood T cell repertoires in COVID-19. Across the study: Sites in the United States, Italy and Spain provided acute and convalescent COVID-19 samples. Nucleic acid was either cDNA or gDNA, and it came from T cells, B-cell-depleted T cells, or PBMCs.

Source study methods: Amplified reference gene primers provided the basis for estimating nucleated cell counts. The protocol was immunoSEQ multiplex PCR, while the TCRdb copy is restricted to in-frame clones and leaves out a portion. The V and J calls and the clone size are those of that table, but D and trimming were determined from the DNA. The sample records roughly 150,000 clones, over 80% being singletons. Cohorts were assigned according to the clinical history that participants reported. After removal of 6 bases from V and 8 bases from J, the junction contained 6 bases not matched to a gene. The CDR3 is made up of 13 amino acids. Germline-derived CDR1 and CDR2 are PRHDT and FYEKMQ (reference sequence).

V usage is TRBV13 and J usage is TRBJ2-1; 8 bases fit TRBD2. This TCR came from a man aged 70-80 years who had been exposed to COVID-19. The specimen was PBMCs or T cells enriched from blood (not recorded which). The CDR3 is CASSHAGGYEQFF. The DNA of the CDR3 is TGTGCCAGCAGTCATGCGGGGGGCTATGAGCAGTTCTTC.